One sample yielded the 4 T cell receptor beta chains listed below, sequenced in a study of beta chain features in type 1 diabetes. Study findings and constraints: Moderately but significantly shorter TCRB CDR3s were found in Type 1 diabetes patients in all four CD4+ subsets.

Of the isolated RNA, all was reverse transcribed, and so the sequenced material was expressed TCRB transcripts. Some clones are missing from TCRdb's copy, which holds only in-frame ones; the method was immunoSEQ multiplex PCR. The profile shows a few hundred thousand clones, 16% of them singletons. No antigen has been identified for these receptors. The specimen sequenced was naive CD4+ T cells from blood. The receptors were gathered from a man aged 25 to 40 with type 1 diabetes.

The V gene is TRBV18, the J gene TRBJ2-5; tentative D call: TRBD2 (5 bases). This CDR3 has 15 residues. Germline CDR1 reads KGHSH; CDR2 reads LQKENI. V dropped 5 bases and J dropped 1 base, with 14 bases sitting between them. The CDR3, as DNA: TGTGCCAGCTCAATCATGGTGGGAGCCCAAGAGACCCAGTACTTC. Residues: CASSIMVGAQETQYF.

V gene TRBV9 combines with J gene TRBJ2-1, with D possibly being TRBD2 (5 bases). Germline V gene lookup returns CDR1 SGDLS and CDR2 YYNGEE. This CDR3 region has 14 residues. The V and J ends lost 6 bases and 6 bases respectively, with 16 bases between them. The CDR3 protein is CASKRGLGSNEQFF. DNA of the CDR3: TGTGCCAGCAAACGGGGTTTGGGAAGCAATGAGCAGTTCTTC. Full variable domain (outside the CDR3, taken from reference TRBV9 and TRBJ2-1): DSGVTQTPKHLITATGQRVTLRCSPRSGDLSVYWYQQSLDQGLQFLIQYYNGEERAKGNILERFSAQQFPDLHSELNLSSLELGDSALYFCASKRGLGSNEQFFGPGTRLTVL.

There are a few counts of this clone. J is TRBJ2-7 and V is TRBV5-1; D may be TRBD1 (6 bases). This CDR3 spans 14 amino acids. The germline gives CDR1 SGHRS, CDR2 YFSETQ. The V and J ends lost 4 bases and 3 bases respectively, with 14 bases between them. The CDR3 is CASSPQGRSYEQYF. The CDR3 DNA is TGCGCCAGCAGCCCCCAGGGGCGAAGCTACGAGCAGTACTTC.

V and J are TRBV27 and TRBJ1-1; D ambiguous. Between the trimmed V and J ends, which lost 3 bases and 1 base, there was a span of 6 bases. This CDR3 comprises 13 residues. Looked up from germline, CDR1 is MNHEY and CDR2 is SMNVEV (reference sequence). DNA of the CDR3: TGTGCCAGCAGTTTGGAGCGGAACACTGAAGCTTTCTTT. Protein product: CASSLERNTEAFF.